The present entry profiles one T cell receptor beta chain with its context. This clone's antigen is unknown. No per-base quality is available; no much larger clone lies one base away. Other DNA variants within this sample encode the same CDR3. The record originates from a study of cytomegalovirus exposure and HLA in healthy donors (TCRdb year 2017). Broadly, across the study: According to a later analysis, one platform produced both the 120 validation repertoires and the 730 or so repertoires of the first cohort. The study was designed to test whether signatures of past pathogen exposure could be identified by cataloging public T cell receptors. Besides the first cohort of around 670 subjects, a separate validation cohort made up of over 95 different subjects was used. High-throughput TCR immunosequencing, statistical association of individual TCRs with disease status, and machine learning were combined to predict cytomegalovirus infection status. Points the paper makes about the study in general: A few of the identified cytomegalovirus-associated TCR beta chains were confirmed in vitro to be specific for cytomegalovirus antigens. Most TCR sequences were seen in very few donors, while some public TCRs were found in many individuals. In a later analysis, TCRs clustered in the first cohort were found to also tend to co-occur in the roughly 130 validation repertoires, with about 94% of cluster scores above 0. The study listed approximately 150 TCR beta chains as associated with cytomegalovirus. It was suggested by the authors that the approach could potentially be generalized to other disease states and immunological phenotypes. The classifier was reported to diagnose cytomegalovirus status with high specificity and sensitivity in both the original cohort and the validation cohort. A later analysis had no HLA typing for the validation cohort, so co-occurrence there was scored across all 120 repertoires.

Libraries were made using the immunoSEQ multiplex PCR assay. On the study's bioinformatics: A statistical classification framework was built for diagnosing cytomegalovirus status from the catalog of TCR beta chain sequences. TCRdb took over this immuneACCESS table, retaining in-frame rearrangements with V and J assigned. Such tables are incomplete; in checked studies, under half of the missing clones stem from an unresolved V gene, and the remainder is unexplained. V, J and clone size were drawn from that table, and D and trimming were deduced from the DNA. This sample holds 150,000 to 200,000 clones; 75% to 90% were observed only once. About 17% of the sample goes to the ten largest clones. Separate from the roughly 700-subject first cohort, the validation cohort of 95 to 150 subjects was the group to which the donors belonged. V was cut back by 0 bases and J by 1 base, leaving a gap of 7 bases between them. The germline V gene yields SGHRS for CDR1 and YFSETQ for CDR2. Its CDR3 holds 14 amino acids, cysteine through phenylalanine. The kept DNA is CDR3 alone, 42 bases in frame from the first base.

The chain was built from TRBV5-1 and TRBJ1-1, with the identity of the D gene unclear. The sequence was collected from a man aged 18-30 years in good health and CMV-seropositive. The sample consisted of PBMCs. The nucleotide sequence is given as TGCGCCAGCAGCTTGGGACGGGAGAACACTGAAGCTTTCTTT. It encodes CASSLGRENTEAFF. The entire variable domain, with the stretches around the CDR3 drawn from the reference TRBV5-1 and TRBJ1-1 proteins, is KAGVTQTPRYLIKTRGQQVTLSCSPISGHRSVSWYQQTPGQGLQFLFEYFSETQRNKGNFPGRFSGRQFSNSRSEMNVSTLELGDSALYLCASSLGRENTEAFFGQGTRLTVV.